These 13 T cell receptor beta chains share one sample of origin, sequenced in a study of blood T cell repertoires in COVID-19. This table comes from immunoSEQ multiplex PCR, and its TCRdb copy is limited to in-frame clones, with some not included. The table has 200,000 to 250,000 clones, 88% seen once. The sample comprised PBMCs or T cells enriched from blood (not recorded which). These receptors were obtained from a woman in her twenties or thirties who had recovered from COVID-19.

The chain employs TRBV3-1 (or the pseudogene TRBV3-2) and TRBJ2-2; 10 nucleotides match TRBD2. V shed 4 bases and J 5 bases; nucleotides not matched to a gene: 7. The germline gives CDR1 LGHDT, CDR2 YNNKEL (reference sequence). This CDR3 contains 16 residues. DNA for the CDR3: TGTGCCAGCAGCCCGCAGCGGGGGGGCCTTACCGGGGAGCTGTTTTTT. Translation gives CASSPQRGGLTGELFF.

The V gene is TRBV7-3, the J gene TRBJ1-2; the D gene is possibly TRBD1 (5 bases). Germline CDR1 reads SGHTA; CDR2 reads FQGTGA. The germline V and J ends were trimmed by 5 bases and 4 bases, with 11 bases remaining between them. The CDR3 loop spans 13 amino acids. The CDR3 DNA sequence: TGTGCCAGCAGCGGCACAGGTTCCTATGGCTACACCTTC. Translated: CASSGTGSYGYTF.

A note on this clone: Other DNA sequences from this sample encode an identical CDR3 as well. The gene calls are TRBV3-1 (or the pseudogene TRBV3-2) and TRBJ1-5; no clear D gene. Per the germline V gene, CDR1 is LGHDT and CDR2 is YNNKEL (reference sequence). This CDR3 contains 13 residues. The ends were cut back, 1 base at V and 4 bases at J, with 5 bases in the middle. CDR3 residues: CASSQGGNQPQHF. The CDR3 nucleotides read TGTGCCAGCAGCCAAGGAGGGAATCAGCCCCAGCATTTT.

The chain uses TRBV4-1 and TRBJ2-7, with a tentative D call TRBD2 (6 bases). This CDR3 has 16 amino acids. Germline CDR1 is MGHRA and CDR2 is YSYEKL. Trimming cost V 3 bases and J 1 base, with 16 bases left between them. The CDR3 spells CASSHGSRVDSYEQYF. CDR3 DNA sequence: TGCGCCAGCAGCCACGGGAGCCGAGTGGATTCCTACGAGCAGTACTTC.

The chain combines TRBV19 with TRBJ2-7; TRBD2 aligns across 7 bases. The CDR3 extends over 13 amino acids. Germline values: CDR1 LNHDA, CDR2 SQIVND (reference sequence). Unmatched junction bases numbered 7, after V lost 5 bases and J lost 6 bases. The CDR3 is CASSSQGGVEQYF. CDR3 DNA: TGTGCCAGTAGTTCCCAGGGAGGGGTCGAGCAGTACTTC. Based on the CDR3 plus reference TRBV19 and TRBJ2-7, the full variable domain is DGGITQSPKYLFRKEGQNVTLSCEQNLNHDAMYWYRQDPGQGLRLIYYSQIVNDFQKGDIAEGYSVSREKKESFPLTVTSAQKNPTAFYLCASSSQGGVEQYFGPGTRLTVT.

The table lists this clone with a count of one. The rearrangement links TRBV19 to TRBJ1-2; D might be TRBD1 (6 bases). CDR1 and CDR2 from the germline V gene are LNHDA and SQIVND (reference sequence). The CDR3 covers 15 residues. V lost 4 bases, J lost 8 bases, and 20 bases lay in between. CDR3 bases: TGTGCCAGTAGTACCCCTACAGGGACCTCTAGAGGCTACACCTTC. This encodes CASSTPTGTSRGYTF.

The gene calls are TRBV10-3 and TRBJ2-7; a possible D gene is TRBD1 (6 bases). Per the germline V gene, CDR1 is ENHRY and CDR2 is SYGVKD. This CDR3 is built from 15 residues. V was pared by 5 bases and J by 0 bases, with 14 bases between. The chain's CDR3 is CAISWDTRSSYEQYF. The CDR3 DNA reads TGTGCCATCAGTTGGGACACAAGATCCTCCTACGAGCAGTACTTC.

This rearrangement joins TRBV19 to TRBJ2-3; tentatively, D is TRBD1 (7 bases). V lost 5 bases to trimming and J lost 2 bases, with 11 bases between them. In germline, CDR1 is LNHDA, CDR2 SQIVND (reference sequence). This CDR3 has 14 residues. In DNA form, the CDR3 reads TGTGCCAGTAGTTCAGGGGGGAACACAGATACGCAGTATTTT. It specifies CASSSGGNTDTQYF.

The V and J genes are TRBV23-1 and TRBJ1-5; TRBD1 agrees at 11 bases. TRBV23-1 is given ORF status, its function remaining uncertain. The CDR3 contains 14 residues. With 4 bases clipped from V and 10 bases from J, the junction kept 6 bases outside the gene matches. The CDR3 DNA reads TGCGCCAGCAGTCGTAGGACAGGGGGCATACCCCAGCATTTT. This gives the protein CASSRRTGGIPQHF.

V usage is TRBV7-3 and J usage is TRBJ2-2; D gene uncertain. The germline V gene has CDR1 SGHTA and CDR2 FQGTGA. The CDR3 contains 12 residues. Trimming pared 5 bases from V and 4 bases from J, leaving 5 bases between. CDR3 in amino acids: CASSAGTGELFF. The CDR3 DNA is TGTGCCAGCAGCGCCGGCACCGGGGAGCTGTTTTTT. Variable domain in full (rest from reference TRBV7-3 and TRBJ2-2): GAGVSQTPSNKVTEKGKYVELRCDPISGHTALYWYRQSLGQGPEFLIYFQGTGAADDSGLPNDRFFAVRPEGSVSTLKIQRTERGDSAVYLCASSAGTGELFFGEGSRLTVL.

The chain recombines TRBV6-6 with TRBJ1-3, with D perhaps matching TRBD1 (5 bases). V dropped 5 bases and J dropped 1 base, with 12 bases sitting between them. This CDR3 is built from 15 residues. Germline V CDR1 and CDR2: MNHNY, SVGAGI (reference sequence). The CDR3 DNA sequence: TGTGCCAGCAGTATATGGGGGGGTTCTGGAAACACCATATATTTT. As protein: CASSIWGGSGNTIYF.

The V gene is TRBV27, the J gene TRBJ1-5; 7 bases line up with TRBD1. Germline CDR1 and CDR2: MNHEY and SMNVEV (reference sequence). The CDR3 runs to 15 residues. With V trimmed by 3 bases and J by 5 bases, 7 bases remained unmatched. In DNA, the CDR3 is TGTGCCAGCAGTTTCCTGGGACAGAGAGATCAGCCCCAGCATTTT. Translating gives CASSFLGQRDQPQHF.

The CDR3 spells CASRTGAPDTQYF. As DNA, the CDR3 is TGTGCCAGCCGGACAGGGGCCCCAGATACGCAGTATTTT. The chain carries TRBV2 and TRBJ2-3; 9 bases map to TRBD1. The CDR3 extends over 13 amino acids. Trimming cost V 8 bases and J 4 bases; bases outside gene matches: 4. Germline V lookup: CDR1 SNHLY, CDR2 FYNNEI.